This entry features one TCR beta chain sequence. Original handling: Estimates of nucleated cell counts were drawn from the amplification of reference gene primers. Sequencing used immunoSEQ multiplex PCR; TCRdb keeps in-frame clones, though not all of them. Clone size and the V and J calls come from that table; the DNA yielded D and trimming. Of 400,000 to 550,000 clones listed, about 89% are singletons. These data are taken from a study of blood T cell repertoires in COVID-19. Study-level background: Samples taken during acute and convalescent COVID-19 were collected in the United States, Italy and Spain. PBMCs, B-cell-depleted T cells, or T cells were the source of the cDNA or gDNA that made up the material.

The V end lost 6 bases, the J end lost 0 bases, and 8 bases lay between the germline ends. The CDR3 consists of 13 residues. The germline CDR1 and CDR2 sequences are LGHDT and YNNKEL (reference sequence). The sequenced material came from peripheral blood. This TCR derives from a woman between 25 and 40 years old with acute or convalescent COVID-19. The chain employs TRBV3-1 (or the pseudogene TRBV3-2) and TRBJ1-1; no clear D gene. DNA of the CDR3: TGTGCCAGCAGTTTCACAGTGAACACTGAAGCTTTCTTT. It encodes CASSFTVNTEAFF.